The clone carrying this T cell receptor (beta chain) was detected only a few times. This entry belongs to a study of blood T cells in healthy people across ages. Alongside a J-beta primer mix, a sample-barcoded 5' primer served in a second PCR lasting about 7 to 11 cycles. TCRdb processed the 5' RACE reads anew with MiXCR; each CDR3 protein has one entry. The sample carries 920,000 or so distinct CDR3 sequences, 40% to 45% recorded once. The sequenced material came from blood. The TCR was taken from a woman aged 60 to 75 in good health.

This CDR3 reads CASSFGGVVDEQYF. The CDR3 nucleotides are TGTGCCAGCAGCTTCGGCGGGGTAGTCGACGAGCAGTACTTC. The chain has TRBV7-9 and TRBJ2-7, with D maybe TRBD2 (6 bases). The germline gives CDR1 SEHNR, CDR2 FQNEAQ (reference sequence). V lost 3 bases and J 5 bases, leaving 14 bases between the germline ends. The CDR3 has 14 amino acids.